Given below is one T cell receptor beta chain in context. Antigen: not known. With baseline, cycle 4 day 1, and cycle 7 day 1 as timepoints, blood was sampled. Repertoires were generated with immunoSEQ multiplex PCR, while TCRdb's copy carries only in-frame clones and drops some. Among some 80,000 clones listed, approximately 91% were seen once. The source of the sample is a study of OX40 agonist ivuxolimab in advanced cancers. Study findings and constraints: The mean number of expanded clones was higher in CD8+ T cells than in CD4+. People who partly responded at 0.1-3.0 mg/kg had some of the least clonal expansion seen.

The germline CDR1 and CDR2 sequences are SGHRS and YFSETQ. CDR3 size: 18 residues. The V and J ends lost 1 base and 1 base, in that order; junction bases with no gene match: 8. The sample consisted of CD4+ or CD8+ T cells sorted from blood, taken in a trial of the OX40 agonist ivuxolimab. The source of this sequence is an adult with an advanced solid tumor such as melanoma, head and neck, liver or kidney cancer. The chain joins TRBV5-1 to TRBJ2-3; TRBD2 matches at 11 bases. CDR3 in amino acids: CASSLWPEGLAGTDTQYF. The CDR3 nucleotides are TGCGCCAGCAGCTTGTGGCCGGAGGGACTAGCGGGCACAGATACGCAGTATTTT. Full variable domain (outside the CDR3, taken from reference TRBV5-1 and TRBJ2-3): KAGVTQTPRYLIKTRGQQVTLSCSPISGHRSVSWYQQTPGQGLQFLFEYFSETQRNKGNFPGRFSGRQFSNSRSEMNVSTLELGDSALYLCASSLWPEGLAGTDTQYFGPGTRLTVL.